One and the same sample provided the 17 T cell receptor beta chains below, sequenced in a study of neurological immune-mediated disorders. TCRdb itself ran the 5' RACE reads through MiXCR, one entry per CDR3 protein. The data hold 50,000 to 65,000 distinct CDR3 sequences, with 4% to 6% observed a single time. Material: PBMCs. The source is a woman between 45 and 65 years old with multiple sclerosis.

This clonotype was seen many times. The CDR3 protein is CASSPRGLYEQYF. The CDR3 DNA follows: TGTGCCAGCAGCCCCAGGGGGCTCTACGAGCAGTACTTC. This chain uses TRBV27 with TRBJ2-7; the match to TRBD1 covers 8 bases. Per the germline V gene, CDR1 is MNHEY and CDR2 is SMNVEV (reference sequence). The junction had 4 bases not matched to a gene; V was cut back by 6 bases and J by 3 bases. This CDR3 comprises 13 residues.

This clonotype was counted ten times or more. V is TRBV20-1 and J is TRBJ2-3; 12 nucleotides agree with TRBD2. V lost 3 bases to trimming and J lost 5 bases; unmatched junction nucleotides: 6. CDR3 length equals 15 residues. From germline, CDR1 is DFQATT and CDR2 SNEGSKA (reference sequence). CDR3 DNA sequence: TGCAGTGCTAGGGCTACTAGCGGGGGGAGAGATACGCAGTATTTT. It specifies CSARATSGGRDTQYF.

This clonotype was seen repeatedly, ten times or more. V usage is TRBV27 and J usage is TRBJ2-5, with D maybe TRBD2 (5 bases). This CDR3 contains 14 residues. V lost 6 bases and J lost 4, with 15 bases in between. Germline assignment: CDR1 MNHEY and CDR2 SMNVEV (reference sequence). This chain's CDR3 is CASSPGLARETQYF. The CDR3 region has the DNA TGTGCCAGCAGCCCCGGACTCGCCCGAGAGACCCAGTACTTC.

This clonotype was observed at least ten times. J is TRBJ1-1 and V is TRBV5-1; 9 nucleotides line up with TRBD1. Looked up from germline, CDR1 is SGHRS and CDR2 is YFSETQ. V lost 0 bases and J lost 6; bases outside the gene matches: 6. The CDR3 spans 15 residues. The CDR3 sequence: CASSLVLGQGPEAFF. CDR3 DNA sequence: TGCGCCAGCAGCTTGGTACTGGGACAGGGCCCTGAAGCTTTCTTT.

The chain employs TRBV30 and TRBJ1-2; 7 bases line up with TRBD1. From germline, CDR1 is GTSNPN and CDR2 SVGIG (reference sequence). This CDR3 is 14 amino acids long. V lost 7 bases, J lost 5 bases, and 13 bases stayed unmatched. The DNA of the CDR3 is TGTGCCTCAAGAACCTTACTGGGACAGTATGGCTACACCTTC. As protein: CASRTLLGQYGYTF.

This clonotype has at least ten counts. This rearrangement joins TRBV7-6 to TRBJ2-7; maybe TRBD1 (5 bases). CDR1 and CDR2 from the germline V gene are SGHVS and FNYEAQ. This CDR3 is built from 14 residues. V was clipped by 1 base and J by 6 bases, with 13 bases between them. The DNA for the CDR3 is TGTGCCAGCAGCTTAGTGGACCTAGGGGCCGAGCAGTACTTC. The encoded protein is CASSLVDLGAEQYF.

This clonotype was seen ten or more times. The chain carries TRBV9 and TRBJ2-2; D call uncertain. This CDR3 contains 14 residues. Germline assignment: CDR1 SGDLS and CDR2 YYNGEE. Between the trimmed V and J ends, which lost 0 bases and 4 bases, there was a span of 7 bases. The CDR3 coding sequence is TGTGCCAGCAGCGTAGGGCAATCCACCGGGGAGCTGTTTTTT. It translates to CASSVGQSTGELFF.

This clonotype showed up many times. The V and J genes are TRBV6-5 and TRBJ2-5, with D perhaps TRBD2 (6 bases). Germline values: CDR1 MNHEY, CDR2 SVGAGI. The CDR3 contains 11 residues. Deletions cut 11 bases from V and 9 bases from J, with 16 bases between. CDR3 bases: TGTGCCGCGCGCGGTCGCGGGGCCCAGTACTTC. This translates into CAARGRGAQYF.

The chain recombines TRBV5-1 with TRBJ1-4; no definite D call. The CDR3 runs to 15 residues. V was trimmed by 4 bases and J by 3 bases, leaving 13 bases between them. Germline lookup yields CDR1 SGHRS and CDR2 YFSETQ. In nucleotides, the CDR3 is TGCGCCAGCAGCGGCGGCCGCTTGGCTAATGAAAAACTGTTTTTT. Translated, it gives CASSGGRLANEKLFF.

This clonotype was counted between two and nine times. The junction does not match germline at one end; this may be a read error. The V gene is TRBV10-2, the J gene TRBJ1-5, with a weak D call TRBD1 (5 bases). CDR3 length equals 12 residues. Germline V lookup: CDR1 WSHSY, CDR2 SAAADI. This CDR3 reads CASCQGNQPQNF. The CDR3 coding sequence is TGCGCCAGCTGTCAGGGCAATCAGCCCCAGAATTTT.

This clonotype was seen more than once but under ten times. The chain joins TRBV7-2 to TRBJ1-1; 7 bases map to TRBD1. The CDR3 is made up of 16 amino acids. Trimming at V came to 5 bases and at J to 1 base, leaving 10 bases not matched to a gene. In germline, CDR1 is SGHTA, CDR2 FQGNSA. The chain's CDR3 is CASSPKGGHTNTEAFF. The CDR3 nucleotides are TGTGCCAGCAGCCCGAAAGGGGGCCACACGAACACTGAAGCTTTCTTT.

This clonotype was recorded at least ten times. The chain carries TRBV7-6 and TRBJ1-1, with D maybe TRBD1 (6 bases). CDR1 and CDR2 (germline): SGHVS, FNYEAQ. The CDR3 has 13 amino acids. V lost 5 bases and J 3 bases, leaving 10 bases between the germline ends. CDR3 amino acids: CASSPNRDTEAFF. Here the CDR3 DNA reads TGTGCCAGCAGCCCCAACAGGGACACTGAAGCTTTCTTT.

This clonotype was recorded at least ten times. The chain uses TRBV28 and TRBJ1-5; 9 nucleotides match TRBD1. The CDR3 is 17 amino acids. V lost 5 bases, J lost 2 bases, and 10 bases stayed unmatched. Germline CDR1 MDHEN, CDR2 SYDVKM. CDR3 nucleotide sequence: TGTGCCAGCAGTCTACTGACAGGGGGTGAGGGCAATCAGCCCCAGCATTTT. Translating gives CASSLLTGGEGNQPQHF.

This clonotype occurred many times. CDR3 region: CATQGADYGYTF. The CDR3 nucleotides are TGTGCCACACAGGGGGCGGACTATGGCTACACCTTC. V is TRBV6-6 and J is TRBJ1-2, with TRBD1 identical over 9 bases. Germline V gene lookup returns CDR1 MNHNY and CDR2 SVGAGI (reference sequence). Unmatched junction bases numbered 3, after V lost 10 bases and J lost 3 bases. CDR3 size: 12 residues.

This clonotype came up many times. CDR3 region: CASSVAHTRIGYTDTQYF. CDR3 bases: TGTGCCAGCAGCGTAGCGCATACTAGGATCGGGTACACAGATACGCAGTATTTT. The rearrangement uses TRBV9 and TRBJ2-3; possibly TRBD2 for D (5 bases). Trimming cost V 0 bases and J 2 bases, with 19 bases left between them. The CDR3 contains 18 residues. CDR1 is SGDLS, CDR2 YYNGEE, per germline.

This clonotype has a handful of counts. CDR3 in DNA: TGTGCCAGCAGCTTAATACGCGGGGGGCGCTACAATGAGCAGTTCTTC. Encoded protein: CASSLIRGGRYNEQFF. The rearrangement links TRBV7-3 to TRBJ2-1, with 8 bases lining up with TRBD2. Germline CDR1 is SGHTA and CDR2 is FQGTGA. This CDR3 comprises 16 residues. Trimming removed 1 base from V and 3 bases from J; junction bases left unmatched: 5.

Many counts were recorded for this clonotype. The rearrangement links TRBV18 to TRBJ2-7; possible D gene TRBD2, 6 bases. Germline assignment: CDR1 KGHSH and CDR2 LQKENI. The CDR3 totals 16 residues. The V end was cut by 4 bases, the J end by 5 bases, with 21 bases between. The CDR3 reads CASSHPGRRVCNEQYV. In DNA, the CDR3 is TGTGCCAGCTCACATCCCGGTAGGAGGGTGTGTAACGAGCAGTACGTC.